The rows below give T cell receptor beta chains drawn from one sample of a study of blood T cell repertoires in COVID-19. Only in-frame clones appear in the TCRdb table, and some are missing; sequencing was by immunoSEQ multiplex PCR. The data contain 200,000 or so clones, 75% to 90% of them seen just once; the ten biggest clones take up 5.1%. Sample: peripheral blood. These receptors were taken from a human donor in a cohort sampled during active COVID-19. Both conserved end residues are part of each CDR3. Each record gives: J gene, D gene, clone size, V gene, CDR3 protein, CDR3 DNA. D genes are given only for firm matches. Rows may omit the clone size; those that give it use once, few, many or a size class.

TRBJ2-7 NA NA TRBV27 CASSFTRTSYEQYF TGTGCCAGCAGTTTTACCCGAACTAGCTACGAGCAGTACTTC
TRBJ2-1 NA NA TRBV3-1/TRBV3-2 CASSQFGPDNEQFF TGTGCCAGCAGCCAATTCGGTCCCGACAATGAGCAGTTCTTC
TRBJ1-6 TRBD1 NA TRBV7-2 CASSRLGGTGNSPLHF TGTGCCAGCAGTCGCTTAGGTGGGACAGGCAATTCACCCCTCCACTTT
TRBJ2-5 TRBD2 NA TRBV9 CASSVGSSGGRMETQYF TGTGCCAGCAGCGTAGGTAGTAGCGGGGGACGAATGGAGACCCAGTACTTC
TRBJ1-1 NA NA TRBV18 CASSPVVKYSLRNTEAFF TGTGCCAGCTCACCAGTCGTTAAGTACAGCCTCAGGAACACTGAAGCTTTCTTT
TRBJ1-2 NA NA TRBV28 CASRHPSNYGYTF TGTGCCAGCAGACACCCTTCTAACTATGGCTACACCTTC
TRBJ1-1 NA NA TRBV6-1 CASSDERGFFMNTEAFF TGTGCCAGCAGTGATGAGAGGGGGTTCTTTATGAACACTGAAGCTTTCTTT
TRBJ1-6 NA NA TRBV7-6 CASRLRVNSPLHF TGTGCCAGCAGGTTACGCGTTAATTCACCCCTCCACTTT
TRBJ1-6 NA NA TRBV28 CASSEAGGINSPLHF TGTGCCAGCAGTGAAGCCGGGGGGATTAATTCACCCCTCCACTTT
TRBJ1-2 NA NA TRBV6-1 CASSELRENYGYTF TGTGCCAGCAGTGAACTGAGGGAAAACTATGGCTACACCTTC
TRBJ1-5 NA few TRBV21-1 CASRPYGTRNQPQHF TGTGCCAGCAGACCGTACGGGACACGGAATCAGCCCCAGCATTTT
TRBJ1-5 NA NA TRBV4-1 CASSQDPGGPNQPQHF TGCGCCAGCAGCCAAGACCCAGGAGGACCGAATCAGCCCCAGCATTTT
TRBJ1-1 NA once TRBV28 CASAEGGLNTEAFF TGTGCCAGCGCCGAGGGGGGGTTGAACACTGAAGCTTTCTTT
TRBJ2-1 TRBD2 NA TRBV19 CASKSGRLEQFF TGTGCCAGTAAGAGCGGGAGGCTTGAGCAGTTCTTC
TRBJ1-1 NA NA TRBV24-1 CATSDGSATKAFF TGTGCCACCAGTGATGGCAGCGCCACTAAAGCTTTCTTT
TRBJ1-1 NA NA TRBV5-8 CASSPLKRVNTEAFF TGTGCCAGCAGCCCACTGAAGCGGGTGAACACTGAAGCTTTCTTT
TRBJ2-1 NA NA TRBV11-2 CASSLNINSYNEQFF TGTGCCAGCAGCTTAAACATCAACTCCTACAATGAGCAGTTCTTC
TRBJ1-6 NA few TRBV2 CASSEANRGLLHF TGTGCCAGCAGTGAAGCGAATCGGGGTCTCCTCCACTTT
TRBJ2-5 TRBD2 few TRBV27 CASSGTSPQETQYF TGTGCCAGCTCCGGGACTAGTCCCCAAGAGACCCAGTACTTC
TRBJ1-4 NA NA TRBV6-5 CASRGGPNEKLFF TGTGCCAGCAGAGGGGGACCTAATGAAAAACTGTTTTTT
TRBJ1-2 NA once TRBV6-5 CASSYSRLIPNGYTF TGTGCCAGCAGTTACTCGAGGTTGATCCCTAATGGCTACACCTTC
TRBJ2-4 NA NA TRBV7-9 CASSLNTRTQVDQYF TGTGCCAGCAGCTTAAATACTCGGACTCAAGTCGATCAGTACTTC
TRBJ1-5 NA few TRBV12-5 CASALTSRGGFRNQPQHF TGTGCTAGTGCTCTGACGTCCCGGGGGGGGTTTCGCAATCAGCCCCAGCATTTT
TRBJ2-5 TRBD1 NA TRBV27 CASSLTGGRETQYF TGTGCCAGCAGTTTAACAGGGGGCAGAGAGACCCAGTACTTC
TRBJ2-7 NA few TRBV6-5 CASKRTGESSYEQYF TGTGCCAGCAAACGGACGGGAGAGTCTTCCTACGAGCAGTACTTC
TRBJ2-7 NA NA TRBV27 CASGRGYEQYF TGTGCCAGCGGTCGCGGTTACGAGCAGTACTTC
TRBJ1-1 TRBD1 NA TRBV7-3 CASSPETTGSTEAFF TGTGCCAGCAGCCCAGAAACGACAGGGAGCACTGAAGCTTTCTTT
TRBJ1-1 TRBD1 NA TRBV3-1/TRBV3-2 CASSQGTGVRNTEAFF TGTGCCAGCAGCCAAGGGACAGGGGTTCGGAACACTGAAGCTTTCTTT
TRBJ2-7 TRBD1 NA TRBV11-2 CASSSTGQLSSYEQYF TGTGCCAGCAGCTCTACGGGACAGCTGAGCTCCTACGAGCAGTACTTC
TRBJ1-2 TRBD1 NA TRBV28 CASSLSPGQGIGYTF TGTGCCAGCAGTTTATCGCCGGGACAGGGGATAGGCTACACCTTC
TRBJ1-5 NA NA TRBV25-1 CASSETGGGQPQHF TGTGCCAGCAGTGAGACAGGAGGAGGCCAGCCCCAGCATTTT
TRBJ2-6 TRBD2 NA TRBV28 CASRLAGVYGANVLTF TGTGCCAGCAGACTAGCGGGAGTTTATGGGGCCAACGTCCTGACTTTC
TRBJ2-7 NA NA TRBV5-1 CASSLGQALYEQYF TGCGCCAGCAGCTTGGGACAGGCCCTCTACGAGCAGTACTTC
TRBJ2-7 TRBD2 NA TRBV7-8 CASSPPIAGADEQYF TGTGCCAGCAGCCCTCCAATAGCGGGAGCGGACGAGCAGTACTTC
TRBJ2-7 TRBD2 NA TRBV4-3 CASSQGPSGSYEQYF TGCGCCAGCAGCCAAGGCCCTAGCGGGAGCTACGAGCAGTACTTC
TRBJ1-1 TRBD1 few TRBV4-2 CASSILGQGGTEAFF TGTGCCAGCAGCATTTTAGGACAGGGCGGCACTGAAGCTTTCTTT
TRBJ2-5 TRBD2 NA TRBV10-3 CAISKPGLAGVGETQYF TGTGCCATCAGTAAGCCGGGACTAGCGGGAGTAGGAGAGACCCAGTACTTC
TRBJ2-6 NA NA TRBV6-4 CASSVGGSGANVLTF TGTGCCAGCAGTGTGGGGGGCTCTGGGGCCAACGTCCTGACTTTC
TRBJ2-1 NA NA TRBV27 CASSLSGANEQFF TGTGCCAGCAGTTTATCGGGGGCCAATGAGCAGTTCTTC
TRBJ2-1 NA few TRBV6-6 CASSHGTGLAGDPYNEQFF TGTGCCAGCAGTCATGGGACAGGGTTAGCGGGAGACCCCTACAATGAGCAGTTCTTC
TRBJ2-1 TRBD2 NA TRBV27 CASSWLAGGSEQFF TGTGCCAGCAGTTGGCTAGCGGGAGGGAGTGAGCAGTTCTTC
TRBJ2-1 TRBD2 once TRBV7-3 CASSLAGGHPEFF TGTGCCAGCAGCTTAGCGGGAGGTCACCCTGAGTTCTTC
TRBJ1-2 TRBD1 once TRBV7-2 CASSPYRGNYGYTF TGTGCCAGCAGCCCTTACAGGGGTAACTATGGCTACACCTTC
TRBJ1-5 TRBD1 NA TRBV11-2 CASSFGTDQPQHF TGTGCCAGCAGCTTCGGGACAGATCAGCCCCAGCATTTT
TRBJ2-6 TRBD1 NA TRBV28 CASTPGQGPLGGANVLTF TGTGCCAGCACCCCGGGACAGGGACCCCTGGGGGGGGCCAACGTCCTGACTTTC
TRBJ2-5 NA NA TRBV6-2/TRBV6-3 CASSLLTGIQETQYF TGTGCCAGCAGTTTGCTCACAGGCATCCAAGAGACCCAGTACTTC
TRBJ2-3 TRBD2 NA TRBV9 CASSLAGQRSDTQYF TGTGCCAGCAGTCTAGCGGGACAGAGATCAGATACGCAGTATTTT
TRBJ1-1 NA NA TRBV7-2 CASSPQTGNTEAFF TGTGCCAGCAGCCCGCAGACAGGGAACACTGAAGCTTTCTTT